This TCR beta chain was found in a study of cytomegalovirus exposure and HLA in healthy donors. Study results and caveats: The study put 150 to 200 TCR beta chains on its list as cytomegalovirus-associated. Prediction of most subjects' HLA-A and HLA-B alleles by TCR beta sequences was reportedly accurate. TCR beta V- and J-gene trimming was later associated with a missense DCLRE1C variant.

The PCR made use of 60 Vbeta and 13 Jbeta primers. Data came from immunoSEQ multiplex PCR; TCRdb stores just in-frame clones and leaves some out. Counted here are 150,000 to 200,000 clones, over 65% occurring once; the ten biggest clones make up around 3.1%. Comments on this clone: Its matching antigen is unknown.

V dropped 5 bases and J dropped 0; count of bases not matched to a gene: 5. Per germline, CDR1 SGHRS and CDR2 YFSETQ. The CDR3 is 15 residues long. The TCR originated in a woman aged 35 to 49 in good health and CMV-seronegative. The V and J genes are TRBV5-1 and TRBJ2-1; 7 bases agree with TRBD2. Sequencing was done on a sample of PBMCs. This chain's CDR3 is CASRAGVSSYNEQFF. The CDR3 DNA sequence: TGCGCCAGCAGGGCGGGGGTTTCCTCCTACAATGAGCAGTTCTTC. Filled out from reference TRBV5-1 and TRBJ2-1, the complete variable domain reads KAGVTQTPRYLIKTRGQQVTLSCSPISGHRSVSWYQQTPGQGLQFLFEYFSETQRNKGNFPGRFSGRQFSNSRSEMNVSTLELGDSALYLCASRAGVSSYNEQFFGPGTRLTVL.